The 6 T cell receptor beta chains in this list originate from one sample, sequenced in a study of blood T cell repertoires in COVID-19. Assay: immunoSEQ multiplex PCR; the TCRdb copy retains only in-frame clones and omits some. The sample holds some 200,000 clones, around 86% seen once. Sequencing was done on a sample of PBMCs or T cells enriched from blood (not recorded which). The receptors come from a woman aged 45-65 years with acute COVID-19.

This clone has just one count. The CDR3 bases are TGTGCCAGCAGCTTAGACGGGACTAGCGCTAACACCGGGGAGCTGTTTTTT. Protein product: CASSLDGTSANTGELFF. The chain uses TRBV7-2 and TRBJ2-2, with TRBD2 matching over 10 bases. The germline V gene encodes CDR1 SGHTA and CDR2 FQGNSA. The V gene end was trimmed by 1 base and the J gene end by 2 bases; junction bases not matched to a gene: 4. The CDR3 has 17 residues.

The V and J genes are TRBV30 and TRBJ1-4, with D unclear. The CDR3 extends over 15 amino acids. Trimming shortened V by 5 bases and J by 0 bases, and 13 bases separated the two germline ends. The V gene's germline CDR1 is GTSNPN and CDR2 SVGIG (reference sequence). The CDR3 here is CAWARPGSTNEKLFF. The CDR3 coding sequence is TGTGCCTGGGCCCGTCCGGGGTCAACTAATGAAAAACTGTTTTTT.

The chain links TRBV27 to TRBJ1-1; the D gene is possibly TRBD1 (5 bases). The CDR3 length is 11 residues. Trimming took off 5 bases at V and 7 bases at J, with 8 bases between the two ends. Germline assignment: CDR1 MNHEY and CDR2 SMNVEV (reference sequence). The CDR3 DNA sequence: TGTGCCAGCAGTCGGGGACTTGAAGCTTTCTTT. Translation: CASSRGLEAFF.

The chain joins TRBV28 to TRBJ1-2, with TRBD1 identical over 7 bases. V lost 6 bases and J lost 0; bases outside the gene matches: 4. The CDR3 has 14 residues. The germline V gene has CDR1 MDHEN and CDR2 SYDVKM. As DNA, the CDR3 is TGTGCCAGCAGGGGGACAGCGGCTAACTATGGCTACACCTTC. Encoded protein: CASRGTAANYGYTF.

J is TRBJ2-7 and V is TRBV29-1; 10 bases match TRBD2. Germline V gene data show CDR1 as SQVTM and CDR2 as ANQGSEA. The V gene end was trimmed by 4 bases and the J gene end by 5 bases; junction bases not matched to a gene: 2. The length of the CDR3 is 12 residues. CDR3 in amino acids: CSVASGSHEQYF. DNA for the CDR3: TGCAGCGTTGCTAGCGGGAGCCACGAGCAGTACTTC.

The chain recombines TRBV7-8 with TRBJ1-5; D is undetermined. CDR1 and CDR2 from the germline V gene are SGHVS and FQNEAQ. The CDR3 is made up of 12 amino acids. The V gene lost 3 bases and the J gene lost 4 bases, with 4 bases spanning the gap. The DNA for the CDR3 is TGTGCCAGCAGCTTCGGTAATCAGCCCCAGCATTTT. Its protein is CASSFGNQPQHF.